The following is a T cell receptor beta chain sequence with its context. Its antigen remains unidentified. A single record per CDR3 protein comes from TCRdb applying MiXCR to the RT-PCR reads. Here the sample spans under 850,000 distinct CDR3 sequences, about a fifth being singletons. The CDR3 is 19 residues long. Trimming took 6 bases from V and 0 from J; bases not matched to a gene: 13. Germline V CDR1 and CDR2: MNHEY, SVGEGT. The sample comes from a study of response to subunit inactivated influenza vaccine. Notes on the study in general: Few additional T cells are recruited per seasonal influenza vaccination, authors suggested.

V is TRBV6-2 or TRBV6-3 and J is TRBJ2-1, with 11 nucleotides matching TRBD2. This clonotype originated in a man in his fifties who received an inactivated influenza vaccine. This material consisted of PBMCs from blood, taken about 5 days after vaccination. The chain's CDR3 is CASRPYSGRALGSYNEQFF. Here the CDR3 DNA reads TGTGCCAGCAGACCCTATAGCGGGAGGGCCTTGGGCTCCTACAATGAGCAGTTCTTC.